One sample yielded the 13 T cell receptor beta chains listed below, sequenced in a study of T cells after yellow fever vaccination. A single record per CDR3 protein comes from TCRdb applying MiXCR to the 5' RACE reads. The sample includes some 340,000 distinct CDR3 sequences, about 10% of them seen just once. The sample here was CD4+ T cells sorted from PBMCs, taken 45 days after the yellow fever booster vaccination. The origin of the receptors is a man between 18 and 35 years old who received the YFV17D yellow fever vaccine.

There are a few counts of this clonotype. CDR3 nucleotide sequence: TGTGCCAGCAGCTGGGAGTTTGGCACTGAAGCTTTCTTT. Translated: CASSWEFGTEAFF. This chain joins TRBV7-9 and TRBJ1-1, with unresolved D. V shed 4 bases and J shed 4 bases, with 10 bases lying between them. Germline CDR1 is SEHNR and CDR2 is FQNEAQ (reference sequence). The CDR3 runs 13 residues.

At least ten counts were recorded for this clonotype. The V call is TRBV5-1, the J call TRBJ2-7; D might be TRBD1 (6 bases). Trimming took off 1 base at V and 3 bases at J, with 11 bases between the two ends. The CDR3 loop spans 14 amino acids. CDR1 is SGHRS, CDR2 YFSETQ, per germline. The CDR3: CASSLTGPNYEQYF. The CDR3 bases are TGCGCCAGCAGCTTGACAGGGCCCAACTACGAGCAGTACTTC.

This clonotype was found a few times. This sequence joins TRBV5-1 and TRBJ1-1, with D perhaps matching TRBD1 (5 bases). The V gene's germline CDR1 is SGHRS and CDR2 YFSETQ. This CDR3 contains 14 residues. The ends were cut back, 4 bases at V and 1 base at J, with 11 bases in the middle. The CDR3 is CASSTDSQNTEAFF. The CDR3 DNA reads TGCGCCAGCAGCACCGACAGCCAGAACACTGAAGCTTTCTTT.

The V call is TRBV7-2, the J call TRBJ2-3, with 10 bases matching TRBD2. The CDR3 is 16 amino acids. Germline CDR1 reads SGHTA; CDR2 reads FQGNSA. The J segment lost 2 bases and the V segment lost 4 bases, leaving 6 bases of the junction unmatched. The DNA of the CDR3 is TGTGCCAGCAGCTACCGAGCGGGGGGGCCCACAGATACGCAGTATTTT. Translated, it gives CASSYRAGGPTDTQYF.

This chain joins TRBV6-2 or TRBV6-3 and TRBJ1-5; no firm D call. CDR3 length: 13 residues. V shed 2 bases and J shed 6 bases, with 8 bases lying between them. Germline V gene sequence: CDR1 MNHEY, CDR2 SVGEGT. The CDR3 DNA sequence: TGTGCCAGCAGTTACGAACGGGGTCAGCCCCAGCATTTT. Amino acids: CASSYERGQPQHF.

This clonotype has more than one count but fewer than ten. V and J are TRBV9 and TRBJ2-1; D gene unclear. CDR1 is SGDLS, CDR2 YYNGEE, per germline. This CDR3 is built from 16 residues. V lost 0 bases, J lost 7 bases, and 17 bases lay in between. Here the CDR3 reads CASSVVGASPPNEQFF. CDR3 DNA sequence: TGTGCCAGCAGCGTAGTCGGAGCCTCCCCCCCTAATGAGCAGTTCTTC.

This clonotype was seen a few times. The chain links TRBV5-6 to TRBJ2-5, with 8 nucleotides matching TRBD1. Germline CDR1 reads SGHDT; CDR2 reads YYEEEE. CDR3 length equals 13 residues. After removal of 3 bases from V and 5 bases from J, the junction contained 3 bases not matched to a gene. In DNA, the CDR3 is TGTGCCAGCAGCTCGGACAGGGAGGAGACCCAGTACTTC. Encoded protein: CASSSDREETQYF.

A few counts support this clonotype. CDR3 DNA sequence: TGCGCCAGCAATCCCCTAGCGTCTGGGTCCTACAATGAGCAGTTCTTC. This encodes CASNPLASGSYNEQFF. The V call is TRBV5-1, the J call TRBJ2-1, with D possibly TRBD2 on 6 matching bases. From germline, CDR1 is SGHRS and CDR2 YFSETQ. The CDR3 has 16 amino acids. V shed 6 bases and J shed 1 base, with 17 bases lying between them.

This chain connects TRBV5-1 to TRBJ1-5, with D perhaps matching TRBD1 (5 bases). The CDR3 contains 15 residues. The V gene lost 4 bases and the J gene lost 2 bases, with 13 bases spanning the gap. Germline V CDR1 and CDR2: SGHRS, YFSETQ. CDR3 loop: CASSLQGGRNQPQHF. CDR3 nucleotide sequence: TGCGCCAGCAGCCTTCAGGGAGGGCGCAATCAGCCCCAGCATTTT.

There are a few counts of this clonotype. This chain links TRBV7-9 with TRBJ2-5; D remains ambiguous. V lost 5 bases and J 5 bases, leaving 15 bases between the germline ends. The germline gives CDR1 SEHNR, CDR2 FQNEAQ (reference sequence). The CDR3 runs to 14 residues. The CDR3 spells CASSQARFLETQYF. CDR3 sequence (DNA): TGTGCCAGCAGCCAGGCGCGATTCTTGGAGACCCAGTACTTC.

This clonotype was detected ten times or more. V and J are TRBV24-1 and TRBJ2-1, with 12 bases matching TRBD2. After removal of 4 bases from V and 10 bases from J, the junction contained 13 bases not matched to a gene. In germline, CDR1 is KGHDR, CDR2 SFDVKD. The CDR3 loop spans 17 amino acids. The CDR3 nucleotides are TGTGCCACCAGTGACCTGACTAGCGGGGGCGCCCTTGGAGAGCAGTTCTTC. Its protein product is CATSDLTSGGALGEQFF.

This clonotype was found many times. The CDR3 sequence: CATSQSNQPQHF. Here the CDR3 DNA reads TGTGCCACCAGTCAGAGCAATCAGCCCCAGCATTTT. The rearrangement links TRBV24-1 to TRBJ1-5; D ambiguous. CDR1 is KGHDR and CDR2 is SFDVKD in the germline V gene. Trimming took off 6 bases at V and 1 base at J, with 3 bases between the two ends. The CDR3 consists of 12 residues.

The chain recombines TRBV7-9 with TRBJ1-5; D is unclear. The CDR3 length is 14 residues. The V gene lost 0 bases and the J gene lost 5 bases, with 8 bases spanning the gap. The V gene's germline CDR1 is SEHNR and CDR2 FQNEAQ (reference sequence). The CDR3 sequence: CASSLAVGDQPQHF. The CDR3 DNA reads TGTGCCAGCAGCTTAGCGGTGGGAGATCAGCCCCAGCATTTT. The full variable domain, completed using reference TRBV7-9 and TRBJ1-5, is DTGVSQNPRHKITKRGQNVTFRCDPISEHNRLYWYRQTLGQGPEFLTYFQNEAQLEKSRLLSDRFSAERPKGSFSTLEIQRTEQGDSAMYLCASSLAVGDQPQHFGDGTRLSIL.